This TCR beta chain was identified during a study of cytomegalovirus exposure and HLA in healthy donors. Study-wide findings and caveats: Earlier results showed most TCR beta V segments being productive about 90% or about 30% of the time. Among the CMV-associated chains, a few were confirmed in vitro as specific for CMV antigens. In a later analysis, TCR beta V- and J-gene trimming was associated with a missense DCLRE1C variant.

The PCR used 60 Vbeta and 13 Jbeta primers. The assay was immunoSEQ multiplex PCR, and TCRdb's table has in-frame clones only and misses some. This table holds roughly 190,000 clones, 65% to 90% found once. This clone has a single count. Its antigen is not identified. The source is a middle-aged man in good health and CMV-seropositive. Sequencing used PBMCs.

The CDR3 here is CASSFRQGAKPQHF. In DNA form, the CDR3 reads TGCGCCAGCAGCTTTCGACAGGGGGCTAAGCCCCAGCATTTT. V is TRBV5-1 and J is TRBJ1-5, with 10 nucleotides matching TRBD1. Trimming at V came to 2 bases and at J to 8 bases, leaving 4 bases not matched to a gene. This CDR3 has 14 residues. CDR1 is SGHRS and CDR2 is YFSETQ in the germline V gene.